Each of the 27 T cell receptor beta chains below was sequenced from the same sample in a study of shared clonotypes between healthy human individuals. TCRdb's table, derived via immunoSEQ multiplex PCR, lists solely in-frame clones and lacks some. The sample holds approximately 1,000,000 clones, about four fifths seen once. What was sequenced was memory CD4+ T cells from PBMCs. As for subset: CD45RA-negative fraction. These receptors were taken from a man aged 18 to 30 in good health. Some clones in this sample may be carry-over from other donors' samples.

The V and J genes are TRBV6-5 and TRBJ1-4; D remains ambiguous. The CDR3 is 15 amino acids. V was shortened by 0 bases and J by 4 bases, with 9 bases between the two germline ends. Germline lookup yields CDR1 MNHEY and CDR2 SVGAGI. The CDR3 protein is CASSYSSHINEKLFF. The CDR3 coding sequence is TGTGCCAGCAGTTACTCGTCTCATATTAATGAAAAACTGTTTTTT.

This clone was seen once. CDR3 sequence reads: CASKTGEVSYEQYF. The CDR3 bases are TGTGCCAGCAAGACGGGAGAGGTCTCCTACGAGCAGTACTTC. This chain links TRBV2 with TRBJ2-7; a weak D match, TRBD2 (6 bases). The V gene lost 7 bases and the J gene lost 0 bases, with 13 bases spanning the gap. The CDR3 runs to 14 residues. Germline CDR1 is SNHLY and CDR2 is FYNNEI.

The J gene is TRBJ2-2, the V gene TRBV9; 13 bases are shared with TRBD2. V lost 3 bases to trimming and J lost 7 bases; unmatched junction nucleotides: 12. This CDR3 has 18 amino acids. Germline CDR1 is SGDLS and CDR2 is YYNGEE. CDR3 residues: CASSAPRGLAGSGGELFF. The CDR3 DNA follows: TGTGCCAGCAGCGCCCCCCGGGGACTAGCGGGATCGGGCGGGGAGCTGTTTTTT.

The rearrangement joins TRBV2 to TRBJ2-3, with D perhaps being TRBD1 or TRBD2 (5 bases each). CDR1 is SNHLY, CDR2 FYNNEI, per germline. Trimming left V 8 bases short and J 4 bases short, with 16 bases between. The CDR3 sequence is 14 residues long. The chain's CDR3 is CASESWGSADTQYF. DNA of the CDR3: TGTGCCAGCGAAAGCTGGGGGTCTGCAGATACGCAGTATTTT.

This clone was counted a single time. The chain recombines TRBV4-3 with TRBJ2-3, with D tentatively TRBD2 (6 bases). CDR1 and CDR2 (germline): LGHNA, YSLEER. CDR3 length equals 14 residues. Trimming stripped 2 bases from V and 6 bases from J, with 12 bases between. The CDR3 bases are TGCGCCAGCAGCCAATCCGGCCGGGGGGATACGCAGTATTTT. Its protein is CASSQSGRGDTQYF.

This sequence joins TRBV11-2 and TRBJ2-1; D remains ambiguous. The germline V gene has CDR1 SGHAT and CDR2 FQNNGV. This CDR3 contains 17 residues. V was shortened by 2 bases and J by 0 bases, with 14 bases between the two germline ends. The CDR3 loop is CASSLRPPGGSYNEQFF. The CDR3 DNA reads TGTGCCAGCAGCTTAAGGCCCCCGGGTGGCTCCTACAATGAGCAGTTCTTC.

The chain joins TRBV25-1 to TRBJ1-4; D might be TRBD1 (6 bases). With 8 bases removed from V and 4 bases from J, the gap between germline ends came to 11 bases. This CDR3 contains 13 residues. Germline V gene sequence: CDR1 MGHDK, CDR2 SYGVNS. This CDR3 reads CASAEDSNEKLFF. The DNA of the CDR3 is TGTGCCAGCGCCGAGGACAGTAATGAAAAACTGTTTTTT.

J is TRBJ2-6 and V is TRBV7-2; D may be TRBD1 (5 bases). Germline V gene sequence: CDR1 SGHTA, CDR2 FQGNSA. Trimming took 0 bases from V and 0 from J, leaving 9 bases between them. The CDR3 spans 17 residues. In DNA, the CDR3 is TGTGCCAGCAGCTTAGCGCTCAGGGTCTCTGGGGCCAACGTCCTGACTTTC. This sequence encodes CASSLALRVSGANVLTF.

The rearrangement joins TRBV28 to TRBJ1-2, with 8 bases fitting TRBD1. The CDR3 length is 14 residues. Germline V CDR1 and CDR2: MDHEN, SYDVKM. V shed 5 bases and J 6 bases; nucleotides not matched to a gene: 8. The chain's CDR3 is CASSLRTGRDGYTF. CDR3 in DNA: TGTGCCAGCAGTCTTCGGACAGGGAGGGATGGCTACACCTTC.

This chain joins TRBV6-1 and TRBJ2-7; possibly TRBD1 or TRBD2 for D (5 bases each). V lost 5 bases and J lost 4, with 12 bases in between. Germline CDR1 reads MNHNS; CDR2 reads SASEGT. The CDR3 spans 13 residues. In DNA form, the CDR3 reads TGTGCCAGCAGTACCATTGGGGGATACGAGCAGTACTTC. This sequence encodes CASSTIGGYEQYF.

This chain joins TRBV4-1 and TRBJ2-7; 8 bases are a match to TRBD1. The CDR3 has 16 residues. The germline gives CDR1 MGHRA, CDR2 YSYEKL. Trimming cost V 4 bases and J 0 bases; bases outside gene matches: 8. CDR3 amino acids: CASSPTDRAYSYEQYF. DNA for the CDR3: TGCGCCAGCAGCCCTACGGACAGGGCGTACTCCTACGAGCAGTACTTC.

J is TRBJ2-7 and V is TRBV5-4; 9 nucleotides agree with TRBD2. The CDR3 is 16 residues long. Per germline, CDR1 SGHNT and CDR2 YYREEE (reference sequence). J was trimmed by 5 bases and V by 3 bases; bases with no gene match: 12. The CDR3 loop is CASSSPASGVVDEQYF. In DNA form, the CDR3 reads TGTGCCAGCAGCTCCCCGGCTAGCGGGGTGGTCGACGAGCAGTACTTC.

DNA for the CDR3: TGTGCCAGCAGCAAAGAGAGCCGGGACAGGGGGCGGTCAAATGAAAAACTGTTTTTT. It specifies CASSKESRDRGRSNEKLFF. The J gene is TRBJ1-4, the V gene TRBV21-1; the DNA was not used to check the table's D call, TRBD1. TRBV21-1 is flagged as a pseudogene. This CDR3 comprises 19 residues.

A few counts support this clone. The chain combines TRBV14 with TRBJ2-2; TRBD1 is a possible D gene (6 bases). V was shortened by 6 bases and J by 4 bases, with 9 bases between the two germline ends. Looked up from germline, CDR1 is SGHDN and CDR2 is FVKESK. CDR3 length: 13 amino acids. The CDR3 bases are TGTGCCAGCAGTCGGACAGTCACCGGGGAGCTGTTTTTT. This gives the protein CASSRTVTGELFF.

This clone was seen once. The genes are TRBV29-1 and TRBJ1-1, with 9 bases matching TRBD1. Germline-derived CDR1 and CDR2 are SQVTM and ANQGSEA. The CDR3 extends over 15 amino acids. Trimming at V came to 4 bases and at J to 4 bases, leaving 10 bases not matched to a gene. In nucleotides, the CDR3 is TGCAGCGTTGCCCACTCGACAGGGGGGGGCACTGAAGCTTTCTTT. Its translation is CSVAHSTGGGTEAFF. The variable domain in full, with the rest retrieved from reference TRBV29-1 and TRBJ1-1, is SAVISQKPSRDICQRGTSLTIQCQVDSQVTMMFWYRQQPGQSLTLIATANQGSEATYESGFVIDKFPISRPNLTFSTLTVSNMSPEDSSIYLCSVAHSTGGGTEAFFGQGTRLTVV.

The chain employs TRBV4-1 and TRBJ2-5; D might be TRBD1 or TRBD2, each matching 5 bases. The J call may not be correct, given that the DNA end is closer to TRBJ2-7. CDR1 is MGHRA and CDR2 is YSYEKL in the germline V gene. This CDR3 contains 15 residues. The CDR3 DNA sequence: TGCGCCAGCAGTGTTGACGAGGGGCACAGGTACGAGCAGTACTTC. Its protein product is CASSVDEGHRYEQYF.

The chain joins TRBV28 to TRBJ2-7; TRBD2 is a possible D gene (7 bases). The CDR3 is made up of 17 amino acids. Germline V gives CDR1 MDHEN, CDR2 SYDVKM. The V gene lost 7 bases and the J gene lost 0 bases, with 22 bases spanning the gap. CDR3 in DNA: TGTGCCAGCATTCCGGGGCTAGCGGAGGGGGGCTCCTACGAGCAGTACTTC. Protein product: CASIPGLAEGGSYEQYF.

The rearrangement joins TRBV9 to TRBJ2-2; 7 bases map to TRBD1. Trimming took 0 bases from V and 3 from J; bases not matched to a gene: 5. The CDR3 has 16 residues. In germline, CDR1 is SGDLS, CDR2 YYNGEE. As DNA, the CDR3 is TGTGCCAGCAGCGTAGCGGGACAGACCTACACCGGGGAGCTGTTTTTT. This codes for CASSVAGQTYTGELFF.

The chain employs TRBV28 and TRBJ1-2; D is possibly TRBD1 (5 bases). Deletions cut 3 bases from V and 8 bases from J, with 19 bases between. Per the germline V gene, CDR1 is MDHEN and CDR2 is SYDVKM. The CDR3 is made up of 15 amino acids. The chain's CDR3 is CASSFIVGTAGGYTF. The CDR3 DNA reads as TGTGCCAGCAGTTTCATAGTAGGGACCGCGGGGGGCTACACCTTC.

This rearrangement joins TRBV7-8 to TRBJ2-7, with D possibly being TRBD1 (6 bases). V was shortened by 5 bases and J by 4 bases, with 12 bases between the two germline ends. The CDR3 length is 13 residues. Germline V CDR1 and CDR2: SGHVS, FQNEAQ. Here the CDR3 DNA reads TGTGCCAGCAGCCGGTCGACAGGATACGAGCAGTACTTC. This encodes CASSRSTGYEQYF.

This chain connects TRBV27 to TRBJ1-1, with D hard to call. Per germline, CDR1 MNHEY and CDR2 SMNVEV (reference sequence). The V end lost 5 bases, the J end lost 3 bases, and 10 bases lay between the germline ends. This CDR3 comprises 13 residues. For the CDR3, the DNA is TGTGCCAGCAGTCCATGGAGGGACACTGAAGCTTTCTTT. As protein: CASSPWRDTEAFF.

About this clone itself: Just one base apart from a much larger clone, this may be a read error. The chain links TRBV2 to TRBJ2-1; D unresolved. V lost 4 bases, J lost 5 bases, and 3 bases lay in between. The CDR3 spans 11 residues. CDR1 is SNHLY and CDR2 is FYNNEI in the germline V gene. The DNA for the CDR3 is TGTGCCAGCAGTGCAGACAATGAGCAGTTCTTC. This gives the protein CASSADNEQFF.

This chain connects TRBV5-1 to TRBJ1-5; D not resolved. Deletions cut 0 bases from V and 0 bases from J, with 4 bases between. Germline V gene lookup returns CDR1 SGHRS and CDR2 YFSETQ. CDR3 length: 14 residues. In DNA form, the CDR3 reads TGCGCCAGCAGCTTGGGCTTTAGCAATCAGCCCCAGCATTTT. Translated: CASSLGFSNQPQHF.

The chain combines TRBV5-6 with TRBJ2-5, with unresolved D. The CDR3 length is 12 residues. Germline V gene data show CDR1 as SGHDT and CDR2 as YYEEEE. The germline V and J ends were trimmed by 5 bases and 1 base, with 6 bases remaining between them. The CDR3 region is CASSGSQETQYF. The CDR3 DNA follows: TGTGCCAGCAGTGGCAGCCAAGAGACCCAGTACTTC. The entire variable domain, with the rest obtained from reference TRBV5-6 and TRBJ2-5, is as follows: DAGVTQSPTHLIKTRGQQVTLRCSPKSGHDTVSWYQQALGQGPQFIFQYYEEEERQRGNFPDRFSGHQFPNYSSELNVNALLLGDSALYLCASSGSQETQYFGPGTRLLVL.

Turning to this clone: Other DNA sequences in the sample encode the same CDR3. The CDR3 sequence is CAWSAADTQYF. CDR3 bases: TGTGCCTGGAGCGCGGCAGATACGCAGTATTTT. J is TRBJ2-3 and V is TRBV30; D is unclear. Trimming cost V 3 bases and J 4 bases, with 5 bases left between them. CDR1 and CDR2 from the germline V gene are GTSNPN and SVGIG (reference sequence). The CDR3 runs 11 residues.

The chain's CDR3 is CASSLERTSGYNEQFF. The CDR3 DNA is TGTGCCAGCAGCTTGGAGAGGACTAGCGGTTACAATGAGCAGTTCTTC. V and J are TRBV5-6 and TRBJ2-1, with TRBD2 identical over 10 bases. In germline, CDR1 is SGHDT, CDR2 YYEEEE. The trim removed 0 bases at V and 4 bases at J, leaving 4 bases unmatched. There are 16 residues in the CDR3.

The chain combines TRBV7-9 with TRBJ2-3; TRBD1 matches 9 bases. From germline, CDR1 is SEHNR and CDR2 FQNEAQ (reference sequence). V was pared by 8 bases and J by 4 bases, with 10 bases of the junction left unmatched. The CDR3 covers 15 residues. CDR3 amino acids: CASGTGLTVADTQYF. The CDR3 nucleotides are TGTGCCAGCGGGACAGGGCTAACTGTAGCAGATACGCAGTATTTT.